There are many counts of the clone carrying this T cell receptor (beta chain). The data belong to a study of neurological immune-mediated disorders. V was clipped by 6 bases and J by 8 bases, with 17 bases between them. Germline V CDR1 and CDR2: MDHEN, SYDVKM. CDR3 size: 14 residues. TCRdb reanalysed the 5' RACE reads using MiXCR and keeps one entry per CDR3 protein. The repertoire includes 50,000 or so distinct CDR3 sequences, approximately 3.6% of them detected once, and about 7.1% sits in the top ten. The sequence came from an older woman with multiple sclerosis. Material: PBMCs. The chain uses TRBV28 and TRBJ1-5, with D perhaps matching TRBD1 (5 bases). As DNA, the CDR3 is TGTGCCAGCAGCCCCCCAAGGGGTTGGGAGCCCCAGCATTTT. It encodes CASSPPRGWEPQHF.